The following is a T cell receptor (beta chain) sequence with its context. This record belongs to a study of blood T cell repertoires in COVID-19. In the study overall: Spain, Italy and the United States supplied samples that represented acute and convalescent COVID-19.

V was cut by 6 bases and J by 0 bases, with 14 bases left in between. In germline, CDR1 is SNHLY, CDR2 FYNNEI. This CDR3 comprises 15 residues. Clones were sequenced by immunoSEQ multiplex PCR, and TCRdb holds only the in-frame ones, with some missing. The data contain 100,000 to 150,000 clones, approximately 84% of them singletons. The chain carries TRBV2 and TRBJ1-2; tentative D call: TRBD1 (6 bases). The sequence was obtained from a man aged 60-69 years with acute or convalescent COVID-19. Sequencing was carried out using peripheral blood. The chain's CDR3 is CASRTDREANYGYTF. As DNA, the CDR3 is TGTGCCAGCAGGACGGACAGAGAAGCTAACTATGGCTACACCTTC.